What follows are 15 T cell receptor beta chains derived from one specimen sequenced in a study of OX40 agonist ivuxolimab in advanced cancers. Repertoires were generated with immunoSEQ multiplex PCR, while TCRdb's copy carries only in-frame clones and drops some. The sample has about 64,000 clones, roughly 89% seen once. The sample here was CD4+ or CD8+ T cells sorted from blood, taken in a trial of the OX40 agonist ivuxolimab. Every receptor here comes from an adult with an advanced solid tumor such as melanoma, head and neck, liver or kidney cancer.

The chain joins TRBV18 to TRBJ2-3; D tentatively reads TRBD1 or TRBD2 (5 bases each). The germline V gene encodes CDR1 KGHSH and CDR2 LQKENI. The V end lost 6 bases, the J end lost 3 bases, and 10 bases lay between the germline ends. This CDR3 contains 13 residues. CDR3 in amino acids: CASSLGATDTQYF. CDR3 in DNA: TGTGCCAGCTCGCTCGGGGCGACAGATACGCAGTATTTT.

The CDR3 DNA follows: TGTGCCAGCAGCCCAATAACAGGGGGCGACCCGGGAGTCGGGTATGAGCAGTTCTTC. It specifies CASSPITGGDPGVGYEQFF. The chain employs TRBV13 and TRBJ2-1; TRBD1 aligns across 9 bases. CDR3 length equals 19 residues. The germline gives CDR1 PRHDT, CDR2 FYEKMQ (reference sequence). The J segment lost 8 bases and the V segment lost 5 bases, leaving 22 bases of the junction unmatched.

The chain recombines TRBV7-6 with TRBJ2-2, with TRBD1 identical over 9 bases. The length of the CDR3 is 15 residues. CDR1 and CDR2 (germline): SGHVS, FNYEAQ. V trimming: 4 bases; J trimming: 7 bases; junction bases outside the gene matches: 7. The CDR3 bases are TGTGCCAGCAGCTCGATAACAGGGGGCGTCGGGGAGCTGTTTTTT. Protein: CASSSITGGVGELFF.

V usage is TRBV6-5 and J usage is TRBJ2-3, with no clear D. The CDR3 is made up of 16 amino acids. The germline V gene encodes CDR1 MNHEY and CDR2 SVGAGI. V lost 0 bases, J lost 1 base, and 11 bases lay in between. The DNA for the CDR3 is TGTGCCAGCAGTTACTCTATTTACCCCGGCACAGATACGCAGTATTTT. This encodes CASSYSIYPGTDTQYF.

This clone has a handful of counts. The CDR3 loop reads CASSPGVRPEQYF. The CDR3 DNA is TGTGCCAGCTCACCAGGGGTTCGACCCGAGCAGTACTTC. V is TRBV18 and J is TRBJ2-7; no clear D. The germline V and J ends were trimmed by 2 bases and 6 bases, with 11 bases remaining between them. Germline CDR1 is KGHSH and CDR2 is LQKENI. The CDR3 extends over 13 amino acids.

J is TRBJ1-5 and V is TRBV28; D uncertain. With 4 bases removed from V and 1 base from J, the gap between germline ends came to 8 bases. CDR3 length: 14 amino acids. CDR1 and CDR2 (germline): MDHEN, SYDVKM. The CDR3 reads CASSSYTSNQPQHF. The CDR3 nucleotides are TGTGCCAGCAGTTCTTACACAAGCAATCAGCCCCAGCATTTT.

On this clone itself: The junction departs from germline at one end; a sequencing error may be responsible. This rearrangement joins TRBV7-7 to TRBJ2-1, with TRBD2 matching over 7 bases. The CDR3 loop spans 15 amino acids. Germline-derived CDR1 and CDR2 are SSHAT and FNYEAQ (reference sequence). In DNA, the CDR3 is TGTGCTAGCAGCTTAAGCCCTAGCGGCTACAATGAGCAGTTCTTC. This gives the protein CASSLSPSGYNEQFF.

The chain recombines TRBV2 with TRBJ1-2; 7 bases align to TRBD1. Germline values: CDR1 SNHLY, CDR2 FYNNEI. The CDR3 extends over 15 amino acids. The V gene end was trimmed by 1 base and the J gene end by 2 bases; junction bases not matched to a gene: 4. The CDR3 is CASSEGQGGNYGYTF. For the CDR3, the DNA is TGTGCCAGCAGTGAAGGGCAGGGGGGGAACTATGGCTACACCTTC.

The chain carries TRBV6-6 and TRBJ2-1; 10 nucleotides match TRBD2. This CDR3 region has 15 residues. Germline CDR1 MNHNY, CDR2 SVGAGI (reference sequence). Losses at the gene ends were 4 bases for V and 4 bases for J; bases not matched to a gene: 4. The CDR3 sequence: CASSFASGGYNEQFF. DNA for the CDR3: TGTGCCAGCAGTTTTGCTAGCGGGGGTTACAATGAGCAGTTCTTC.

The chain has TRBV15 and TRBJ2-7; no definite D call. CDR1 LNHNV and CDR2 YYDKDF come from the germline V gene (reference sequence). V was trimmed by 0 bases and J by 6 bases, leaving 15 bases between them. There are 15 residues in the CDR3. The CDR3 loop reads CATSRDSVGFSEQYF. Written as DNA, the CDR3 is TGTGCCACCAGCAGAGATTCCGTCGGGTTTTCCGAGCAGTACTTC.

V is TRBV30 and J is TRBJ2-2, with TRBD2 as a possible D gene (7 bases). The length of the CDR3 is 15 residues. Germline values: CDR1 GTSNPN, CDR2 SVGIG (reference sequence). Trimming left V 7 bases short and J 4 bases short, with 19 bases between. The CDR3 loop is CASQGGAGVTGELFF. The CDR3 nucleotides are TGTGCCTCACAAGGGGGGGCAGGGGTCACCGGGGAGCTGTTTTTT.

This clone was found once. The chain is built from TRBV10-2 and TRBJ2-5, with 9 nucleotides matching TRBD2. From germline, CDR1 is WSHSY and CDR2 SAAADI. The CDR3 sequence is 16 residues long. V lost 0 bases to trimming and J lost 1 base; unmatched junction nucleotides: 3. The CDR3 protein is CASSESAGGTQETQYF. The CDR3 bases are TGCGCCAGCAGTGAGTCTGCGGGAGGGACCCAAGAGACCCAGTACTTC.

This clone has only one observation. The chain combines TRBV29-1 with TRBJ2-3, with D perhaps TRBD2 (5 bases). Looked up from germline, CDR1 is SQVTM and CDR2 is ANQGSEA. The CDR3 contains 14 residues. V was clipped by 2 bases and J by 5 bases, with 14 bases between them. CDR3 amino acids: CSVETAPGGDTQYF. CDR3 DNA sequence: TGCAGCGTTGAAACGGCTCCCGGAGGAGATACGCAGTATTTT.

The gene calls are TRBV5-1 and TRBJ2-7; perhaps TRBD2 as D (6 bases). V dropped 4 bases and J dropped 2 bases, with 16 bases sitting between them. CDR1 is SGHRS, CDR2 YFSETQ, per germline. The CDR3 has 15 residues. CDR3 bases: TGCGCCAGCAGCCAGGGACTTCCCCTAACCTACGAGCAGTACTTC. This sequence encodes CASSQGLPLTYEQYF.

In nucleotides, the CDR3 is TGTGCCAGCAGCTTAGGTGTCGCGAGCCAAGAGACCCAGTACTTC. Amino acids: CASSLGVASQETQYF. This chain links TRBV7-2 with TRBJ2-5; D uncertain. Trimming stripped 1 base from V and 1 base from J, with 10 bases between. Germline V gene sequence: CDR1 SGHTA, CDR2 FQGNSA. This CDR3 is 15 amino acids long.